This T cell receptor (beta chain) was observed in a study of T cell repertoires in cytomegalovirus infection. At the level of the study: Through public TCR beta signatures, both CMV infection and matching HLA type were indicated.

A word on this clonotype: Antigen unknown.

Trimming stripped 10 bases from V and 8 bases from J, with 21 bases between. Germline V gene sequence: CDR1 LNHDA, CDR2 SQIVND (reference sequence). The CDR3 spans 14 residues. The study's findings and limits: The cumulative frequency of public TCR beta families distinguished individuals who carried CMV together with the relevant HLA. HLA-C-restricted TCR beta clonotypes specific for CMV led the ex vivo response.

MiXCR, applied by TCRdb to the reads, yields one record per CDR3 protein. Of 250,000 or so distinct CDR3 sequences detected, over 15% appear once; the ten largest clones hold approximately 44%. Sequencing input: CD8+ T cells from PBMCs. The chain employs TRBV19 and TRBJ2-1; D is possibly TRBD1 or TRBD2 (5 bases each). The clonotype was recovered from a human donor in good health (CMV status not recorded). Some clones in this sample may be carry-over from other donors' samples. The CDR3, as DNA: TGTGCCACTAAAACGTGGGGGAAGTACGATGAGCAGTTCTTC. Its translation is CATKTWGKYDEQFF. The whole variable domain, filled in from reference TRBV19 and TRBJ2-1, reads DGGITQSPKYLFRKEGQNVTLSCEQNLNHDAMYWYRQDPGQGLRLIYYSQIVNDFQKGDIAEGYSVSREKKESFPLTVTSAQKNPTAFYLCATKTWGKYDEQFFGPGTRLTVL.